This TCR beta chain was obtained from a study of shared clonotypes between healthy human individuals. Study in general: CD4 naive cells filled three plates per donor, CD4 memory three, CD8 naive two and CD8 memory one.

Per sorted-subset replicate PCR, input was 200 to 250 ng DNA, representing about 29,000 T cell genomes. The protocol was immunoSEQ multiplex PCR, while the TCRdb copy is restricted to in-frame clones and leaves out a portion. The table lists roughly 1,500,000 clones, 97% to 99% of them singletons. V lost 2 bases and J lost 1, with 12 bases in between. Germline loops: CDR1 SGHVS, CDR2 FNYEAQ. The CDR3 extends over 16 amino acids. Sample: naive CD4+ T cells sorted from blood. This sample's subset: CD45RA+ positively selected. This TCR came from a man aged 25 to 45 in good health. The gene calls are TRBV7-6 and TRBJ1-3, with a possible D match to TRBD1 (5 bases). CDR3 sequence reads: CASSLQVQGSGNTIYF. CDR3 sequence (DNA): TGTGCCAGCAGCTTACAAGTCCAGGGTTCTGGAAACACCATATATTTT.